This T cell receptor (beta chain) came from a study of Ad26.COV2.S vaccination and SARS-CoV-2 variants. Study background: Donor was one of the participants in the Ad26.COV2.S arm of the COV1001 trial. Each vaccinee took Ad26.COV2.S intramuscularly, once or twice 56 days apart. Overall study results and limits: Quantification of TCR breadth and depth may have yielded underestimates of total T cell responses.

CDR3 length: 13 residues. Germline CDR1 reads SGDLS; CDR2 reads YYNGEE. The V and J ends lost 4 bases and 6 bases respectively, with 13 bases between them. Treatment meaning: some 20 received Ad26.COV2.S at low or high dose, single or two shots; roughly 5 received placebo; per-sample allocation not given. Day 63 after the first vaccine or placebo injection was the time point for sampling. A remark on this clone: The target antigen is unknown.

The data were produced by immunoSEQ multiplex PCR, yet TCRdb's version contains in-frame clones alone and is incomplete. Of about 320,000 clones in the sample, about nine tenths are singletons; the top ten hold approximately 5.8%. This clonotype was obtained from a person aged 18 to 65 who received the Ad26.COV2.S COVID-19 vaccine or a placebo. The source was peripheral blood, collected in a trial of Ad26.COV2.S vaccine versus placebo. The V gene is TRBV9, the J gene TRBJ1-1; D is ambiguous. CDR3 region: CASSPQDGPEAFF. The CDR3 nucleotides read TGTGCCAGCAGCCCCCAGGACGGGCCTGAAGCTTTCTTT.